Below are 14 T cell receptor beta chains sequenced from a single sample in a study of human versus mouse CDR3 diversity and MHC coevolution. Profiled with immunoSEQ multiplex PCR; TCRdb holds only in-frame clones, not every one. The data hold over 60,000 clones, with approximately 90% observed a single time. The sequenced sample was naive CD4+ T cells from blood. The subset denotes: CD45RO-negative CD62L-positive naive CD4 T cells. These receptor sequences come from a person aged 30-70 years in good health.

This chain uses TRBV5-8 with TRBJ2-5; 7 bases fit TRBD1. The DNA end is more similar to TRBJ2-7, so the J call may be wrong. This CDR3 region has 14 residues. The germline V gene has CDR1 SGHTS and CDR2 YDEGEE. The CDR3 here is CASSLVTGVGEQYF. The CDR3 coding sequence is TGTGCCAGCAGCTTAGTAACAGGGGTAGGCGAGCAGTACTTC.

This clone was seen a single time. This chain joins TRBV6-1 and TRBJ2-7; 12 bases are a match to TRBD2. The CDR3 runs 16 residues. Trimming removed 3 bases from V and 0 bases from J; junction bases left unmatched: 3. Per germline, CDR1 MNHNS and CDR2 SASEGT. CDR3 nucleotide sequence: TGTGCCAGCAGTGACCTGGGACTAGCGGGCTCCTACGAGCAGTACTTC. It encodes CASSDLGLAGSYEQYF.

V is TRBV2 and J is TRBJ2-5; TRBD1 might be the D (6 bases). V was shortened by 10 bases and J by 0 bases, with 15 bases between the two germline ends. Germline CDR1 SNHLY, CDR2 FYNNEI. The CDR3 has 14 amino acids. The CDR3: CAITPRGNQETQYF. The DNA of the CDR3 is TGTGCCATCACTCCGAGGGGGAACCAAGAGACCCAGTACTTC. Full variable domain (rest looked up from reference TRBV2 and TRBJ2-5): EPEVTQTPSHQVTQMGQEVILRCVPISNHLYFYWYRQILGQKVEFLVSFYNNEISEKSEIFDDQFSVERPDGSNFTLKIRSTKLEDSAMYFCAITPRGNQETQYFGPGTRLLVL.

This clone was counted a single time. The chain is built from TRBV19 and TRBJ2-1; no clear D. The CDR3 has 13 residues. V was clipped by 7 bases and J by 9 bases, with 16 bases between them. Germline assignment: CDR1 LNHDA and CDR2 SQIVND (reference sequence). CDR3 loop: CASTLGGVAEQFF. For the CDR3, the DNA is TGTGCCAGTACCCTAGGTGGTGTTGCTGAGCAGTTCTTC.

The chain uses TRBV30 and TRBJ1-2; D not resolved. Germline CDR1 reads GTSNPN; CDR2 reads SVGIG (reference sequence). This CDR3 has 14 amino acids. Trimming stripped 2 bases from V and 2 bases from J, with 12 bases between. The CDR3 is CAWSTLSTNYGYTF. In nucleotides, the CDR3 is TGTGCCTGGAGTACCCTAAGTACCAACTATGGCTACACCTTC.

This clone was observed a single time. This chain joins TRBV7-2 and TRBJ2-7; 11 bases agree with TRBD1. Germline V lookup: CDR1 SGHTA, CDR2 FQGNSA. The CDR3 covers 19 residues. The J segment lost 2 bases and the V segment lost 5 bases, leaving 17 bases of the junction unmatched. This CDR3 reads CASSTPRTGGGPRTYEQYF. CDR3 in DNA: TGTGCCAGCAGCACCCCCAGGACAGGGGGCGGTCCCCGTACCTACGAGCAGTACTTC.

This rearrangement joins TRBV5-1 to TRBJ2-5; 8 bases fit TRBD2. The CDR3 loop spans 15 amino acids. Germline V gene sequence: CDR1 SGHRS, CDR2 YFSETQ. With V trimmed by 0 bases and J by 4 bases, 5 bases remained unmatched. The CDR3 nucleotides are TGCGCCAGCAGCTTGGGCAGCGGGAGTGCAGAGACCCAGTACTTC. Translating gives CASSLGSGSAETQYF. Filled out from reference TRBV5-1 and TRBJ2-5, the complete variable domain reads KAGVTQTPRYLIKTRGQQVTLSCSPISGHRSVSWYQQTPGQGLQFLFEYFSETQRNKGNFPGRFSGRQFSNSRSEMNVSTLELGDSALYLCASSLGSGSAETQYFGPGTRLLVL.

This clone was seen more than once but under ten times. The genes are TRBV10-3 and TRBJ2-7, with 10 bases lining up with TRBD1. CDR1 is ENHRY, CDR2 SYGVKD, per germline. Trimming at V came to 8 bases and at J to 6 bases, leaving 7 bases not matched to a gene. This CDR3 contains 13 residues. CDR3 sequence: CAIGGTGEREQYF. CDR3 DNA: TGTGCCATCGGCGGGACAGGGGAGCGCGAGCAGTACTTC.

This rearrangement joins TRBV29-1 to TRBJ2-1; 7 positions agree with TRBD2. Germline V gene sequence: CDR1 SQVTM, CDR2 ANQGSEA. This CDR3 spans 12 amino acids. J gave up 8 bases and V 0 bases, and 1 base lay outside the gene matches. CDR3 amino acids: CSVEDGRDEQFF. CDR3 DNA sequence: TGCAGCGTTGAAGATGGGAGGGATGAGCAGTTCTTC.

The chain has TRBV28 and TRBJ2-7; tentatively, D is TRBD1 (6 bases). V lost 5 bases to trimming and J lost 6 bases, with 20 bases between them. This CDR3 is 15 amino acids long. Looked up from germline, CDR1 is MDHEN and CDR2 is SYDVKM. In nucleotides, the CDR3 is TGTGCCAGCAGTACGAATGGGGGCGCGACGGGCGAGCAGTACTTC. It encodes CASSTNGGATGEQYF.

The chain uses TRBV27 and TRBJ2-7; D not certain. Germline assignment: CDR1 MNHEY and CDR2 SMNVEV (reference sequence). Trimming shortened V by 4 bases and J by 1 base, and 5 bases separated the two germline ends. This CDR3 has 12 residues. The CDR3 protein is CASSSPSYEQYF. The DNA for the CDR3 is TGTGCCAGCAGTTCTCCTTCCTACGAGCAGTACTTC.

This chain joins TRBV30 and TRBJ2-7, with 8 bases identical to TRBD1. CDR3 length: 15 residues. The junction had 10 bases not matched to a gene; V was cut back by 2 bases and J by 4 bases. The V gene's germline CDR1 is GTSNPN and CDR2 SVGIG (reference sequence). The CDR3 nucleotides read TGTGCCTGGAGTCCCCCGGGCAGGGGGCGGTACGAGCAGTACTTC. It encodes CAWSPPGRGRYEQYF. The full variable domain, its missing parts supplied by reference TRBV30 and TRBJ2-7, is SQTIHQWPATLVQPVGSPLSLECTVEGTSNPNLYWYRQAAGRGLQLLFYSVGIGQISSEVPQNLSASRPQDRQFILSSKKLLLSDSGFYLCAWSPPGRGRYEQYFGPGTRLTVT.

The V call is TRBV18, the J call TRBJ2-2; a weak D match, TRBD2 (6 bases). The CDR3 has 15 amino acids. V gave up 2 bases and J gave up 1 base, with 8 bases separating them. Germline CDR1 and CDR2: KGHSH and LQKENI. CDR3 region: CASSPGTVNTGELFF. In nucleotides, the CDR3 is TGTGCCAGCTCACCAGGGACTGTGAACACCGGGGAGCTGTTTTTT.

V and J are TRBV25-1 and TRBJ2-6; D remains unclear. Trimming left V 3 bases short and J 0 bases short, with 6 bases between. Germline CDR1 and CDR2: MGHDK and SYGVNS. The CDR3 extends over 15 amino acids. For the CDR3, the DNA is TGTGCCAGCAGTGACCCCAACTCTGGGGCCAACGTCCTGACTTTC. Its translation is CASSDPNSGANVLTF. Drawing the rest from reference TRBV25-1 and TRBJ2-6, the complete variable domain is EADIYQTPRYLVIGTGKKITLECSQTMGHDKMYWYQQDPGMELHLIHYSYGVNSTEKGDLSSESTVSRIRTEHFPLTLESARPSHTSQYLCASSDPNSGANVLTFGAGSRLTVL.